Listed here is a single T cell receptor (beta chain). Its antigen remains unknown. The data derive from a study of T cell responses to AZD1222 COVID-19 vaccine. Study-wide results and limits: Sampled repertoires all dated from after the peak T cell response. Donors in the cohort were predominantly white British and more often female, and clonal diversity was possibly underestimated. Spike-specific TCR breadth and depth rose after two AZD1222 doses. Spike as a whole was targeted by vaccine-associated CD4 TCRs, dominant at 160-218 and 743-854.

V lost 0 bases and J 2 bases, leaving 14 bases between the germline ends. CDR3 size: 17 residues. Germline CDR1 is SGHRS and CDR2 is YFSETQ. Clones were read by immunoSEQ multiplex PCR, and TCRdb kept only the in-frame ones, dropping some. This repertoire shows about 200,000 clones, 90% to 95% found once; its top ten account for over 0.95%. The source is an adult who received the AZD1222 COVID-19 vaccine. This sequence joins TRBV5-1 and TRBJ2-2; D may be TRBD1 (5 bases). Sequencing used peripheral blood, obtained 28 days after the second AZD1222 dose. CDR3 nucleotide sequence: TGCGCCAGCAGCTTGGCCGTAGGGGCGATTAACACCGGGGAGCTGTTTTTT. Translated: CASSLAVGAINTGELFF.